These 5 T cell receptor beta chains originate from one sample sequenced in a study of PD-L1 blockade in urothelial cancer. Stated time point: pretreatment peripheral blood. The assay was immunoSEQ multiplex PCR, and TCRdb's table has in-frame clones only and misses some. Here the sample spans about 50,000 clones, around nine tenths being singletons. Sequencing used PBMCs, obtained around atezolizumab (anti-PD-L1) treatment. The receptors shown here come from a woman aged 60-75 years with urothelial cancer.

The chain employs TRBV7-8 and TRBJ2-7, with a weak D call TRBD2 (5 bases). Germline CDR1 SGHVS, CDR2 FQNEAQ. Trimming stripped 2 bases from V and 6 bases from J, with 14 bases between. CDR3 size: 14 residues. CDR3 in DNA: TGTGCCAGCAGCTTAATCCACCGAGGGCGCGAGCAGTACTTC. As protein: CASSLIHRGREQYF.

This sequence joins TRBV9 and TRBJ2-3, with 9 bases fitting TRBD1. The trim removed 0 bases at V and 3 bases at J, leaving 11 bases unmatched. The CDR3 has 18 amino acids. CDR1 is SGDLS, CDR2 YYNGEE, per germline. CDR3 amino acids: CASSVVGRGDRDTDTQYF. The CDR3 region has the DNA TGTGCCAGCAGCGTAGTGGGGAGGGGGGACAGGGATACAGATACGCAGTATTTT.

J is TRBJ2-3 and V is TRBV25-1, with TRBD2 as a possible D gene (6 bases). Per germline, CDR1 MGHDK and CDR2 SYGVNS. The CDR3 loop spans 15 amino acids. V shed 4 bases and J shed 2 bases, with 13 bases lying between them. CDR3 coding DNA: TGTGCCAGCAGTGGGGGACTCCCATTCACAGATACGCAGTATTTT. Translated, it gives CASSGGLPFTDTQYF.

This chain connects TRBV19 to TRBJ1-2, with D possibly being TRBD1 (5 bases). CDR3 size: 16 residues. CDR1 and CDR2 from the germline V gene are LNHDA and SQIVND (reference sequence). V lost 3 bases and J 4 bases, leaving 18 bases between the germline ends. As DNA, the CDR3 is TGTGCCAGTAGTATTCAGGGTGTTTCTCCCACCTATGGCTACACCTTC. Its protein product is CASSIQGVSPTYGYTF.

The chain uses TRBV6-5 and TRBJ2-5, with D possibly TRBD1 on 6 matching bases. The CDR3 runs 15 residues. The V gene's germline CDR1 is MNHEY and CDR2 SVGAGI. Trimming removed 6 bases from V and 4 bases from J, with 18 bases in between. The CDR3 loop reads CASSPGHKSRETQYF. DNA for the CDR3: TGTGCCAGCAGCCCGGGACACAAATCCCGAGAGACCCAGTACTTC.